This record concerns one TCR beta chain sequence. Here immunoSEQ multiplex PCR was the method, and the copy in TCRdb shows in-frame clones only, minus some. The table has 90,000 to 150,000 clones, approximately 88% seen once; the top ten hold approximately 3.2%. The CDR3 has 14 residues. Trimming removed 5 bases from V and 0 bases from J, with 9 bases in between. Germline-derived CDR1 and CDR2 are SGHNT and YENEEA. This specimen comes from a study of control samples from healthy donors and cancer patients. The chain joins TRBV11-3 to TRBJ2-3; D perhaps matches TRBD2 (6 bases). The sequenced material came from blood. The source is a man aged 40-50 years in good health. The DNA for the CDR3 is TGTGCCAGCAGCCCGGGACTGAGCACAGATACGCAGTATTTT. Its translation is CASSPGLSTDTQYF.